These T cell receptor beta chains were read from a single sample in a study of blood T cell repertoires in COVID-19. Repertoires were generated with immunoSEQ multiplex PCR, while TCRdb's copy carries only in-frame clones and drops some. The sample has fewer than 500,000 clones, around 90% seen once. Specimen: PBMCs or T cells enriched from blood (not recorded which). The receptors originated from a woman aged 18 to 35 with acute COVID-19. Both conserved end residues are part of each CDR3. Each record gives: V gene, J gene, CDR3 protein.

v_gene: TRBV10-3; j_gene: TRBJ2-3; CDR3aa: CAISEFVAQSTDTQYF
v_gene: TRBV27; j_gene: TRBJ1-2; CDR3aa: CASSLSSGFNYGYTF
v_gene: TRBV7-9; j_gene: TRBJ2-2; CDR3aa: CASSKPRSPRAWELFF
v_gene: TRBV29-1; j_gene: TRBJ2-1; CDR3aa: CSVVGGGGSYNEQFF
v_gene: TRBV3-1/TRBV3-2; j_gene: TRBJ2-5; CDR3aa: CASSPFRSQETQYF
v_gene: TRBV7-9; j_gene: TRBJ2-1; CDR3aa: CASSYLAISYNEQFF
v_gene: TRBV7-2; j_gene: TRBJ2-1; CDR3aa: CASSQSWEPYNEQFF
v_gene: TRBV19; j_gene: TRBJ1-5; CDR3aa: CASSTGQGGMAQHF
v_gene: TRBV4-1; j_gene: TRBJ2-1; CDR3aa: CASSQGQGSYNEQFF
v_gene: TRBV9; j_gene: TRBJ2-6; CDR3aa: CASSAVDRAGANVLTF
v_gene: TRBV7-3; j_gene: TRBJ2-5; CDR3aa: CASSLTGGGGETQYF
v_gene: TRBV23-1; j_gene: TRBJ2-5; CDR3aa: CASNHKGDLWVRAEETQYF
v_gene: TRBV5-8; j_gene: TRBJ1-2; CDR3aa: CASRHTQGAGYGYTF
v_gene: TRBV4-1; j_gene: TRBJ2-5; CDR3aa: CASSQGVAGAQTQYF
v_gene: TRBV3-1/TRBV3-2; j_gene: TRBJ1-2; CDR3aa: CASTLGVSSGGYTF
v_gene: TRBV9; j_gene: TRBJ2-3; CDR3aa: CASSAGGSQDTQYF
v_gene: TRBV24-1; j_gene: TRBJ2-4; CDR3aa: CATSDGTRNIQYF
v_gene: TRBV10-3; j_gene: TRBJ2-7; CDR3aa: CAIRGTGVSYEQYF
v_gene: TRBV9; j_gene: TRBJ2-7; CDR3aa: CASSPNRGFAYEQYF
v_gene: TRBV18; j_gene: TRBJ1-5; CDR3aa: CASSPTTGPYQPQHF
v_gene: TRBV6-5; j_gene: TRBJ2-5; CDR3aa: CASTRRTSQETQYF
v_gene: TRBV20-1; j_gene: TRBJ2-1; CDR3aa: CSATSHEQFF
v_gene: TRBV28; j_gene: TRBJ2-5; CDR3aa: CASRNTLAGGVRETQYF
v_gene: TRBV28; j_gene: TRBJ1-1; CDR3aa: CASSTPAGTEAFF
v_gene: TRBV27; j_gene: TRBJ2-3; CDR3aa: CASRRVGTDTQYF
v_gene: TRBV9; j_gene: TRBJ1-1; CDR3aa: CASSEQPGGPNTEAFF
v_gene: TRBV5-1; j_gene: TRBJ1-1; CDR3aa: CASSTGQANTEAFF
v_gene: TRBV6-5; j_gene: TRBJ2-1; CDR3aa: CASSRSGRSYNEQFF
v_gene: TRBV7-2; j_gene: TRBJ2-4; CDR3aa: CASSEGQIVKNIQYF
v_gene: TRBV7-2; j_gene: TRBJ2-5; CDR3aa: CASSFGLWGGLQETQYF
v_gene: TRBV9; j_gene: TRBJ1-1; CDR3aa: CASSVDGTANTEAFF
v_gene: TRBV5-4; j_gene: TRBJ2-5; CDR3aa: CASSLVGSKETQYF
v_gene: TRBV28; j_gene: TRBJ2-2; CDR3aa: CASSFGAGGRANTGELFF
v_gene: TRBV4-1; j_gene: TRBJ1-2; CDR3aa: CASSHTPEQGYGYTF
v_gene: TRBV27; j_gene: TRBJ1-1; CDR3aa: CASSAGGFTEAFF
v_gene: TRBV6-2/TRBV6-3; j_gene: TRBJ1-3; CDR3aa: CASSYESQYGNTIYF
v_gene: TRBV20-1; j_gene: TRBJ2-7; CDR3aa: CSGTGGYEQYF
v_gene: TRBV24-1; j_gene: TRBJ2-2; CDR3aa: CATSDRAGELFF
v_gene: TRBV7-2; j_gene: TRBJ2-7; CDR3aa: CASSAQGYEQYF
v_gene: TRBV7-9; j_gene: TRBJ2-7; CDR3aa: CASSRADYQYF
v_gene: TRBV10-2; j_gene: TRBJ2-5; CDR3aa: CASSETGTSATLEETQYF
v_gene: TRBV19; j_gene: TRBJ1-6; CDR3aa: CASSPTGAGSPLHF
v_gene: TRBV6-2/TRBV6-3; j_gene: TRBJ2-1; CDR3aa: CASSYSRFEQFF
v_gene: TRBV7-9; j_gene: TRBJ2-7; CDR3aa: CASSPGTSGKLSYEQYF
v_gene: TRBV7-6; j_gene: TRBJ2-7; CDR3aa: CASTLLGEGSEQYF
v_gene: TRBV7-9; j_gene: TRBJ2-7; CDR3aa: CASSTTGTGTSEQYF
v_gene: TRBV2; j_gene: TRBJ2-5; CDR3aa: CASRTSGSQETQYF
v_gene: TRBV14; j_gene: TRBJ1-3; CDR3aa: CASSQARQSNTIYF
v_gene: TRBV5-5; j_gene: TRBJ2-2; CDR3aa: CASSITSGTRGTGELFF
v_gene: TRBV7-3; j_gene: TRBJ2-2; CDR3aa: CASSGQATGELFF